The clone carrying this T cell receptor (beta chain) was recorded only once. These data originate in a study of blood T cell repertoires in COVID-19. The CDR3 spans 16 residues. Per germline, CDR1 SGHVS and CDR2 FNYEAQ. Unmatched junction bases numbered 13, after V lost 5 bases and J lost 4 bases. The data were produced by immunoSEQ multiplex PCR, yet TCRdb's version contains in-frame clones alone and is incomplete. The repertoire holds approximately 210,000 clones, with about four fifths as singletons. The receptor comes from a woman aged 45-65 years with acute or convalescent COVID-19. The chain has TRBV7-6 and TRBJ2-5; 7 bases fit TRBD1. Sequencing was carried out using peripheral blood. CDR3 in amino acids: CASSPNSGGVGETQYF. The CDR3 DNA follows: TGTGCCAGCAGCCCGAACTCAGGGGGTGTCGGAGAGACCCAGTACTTC.